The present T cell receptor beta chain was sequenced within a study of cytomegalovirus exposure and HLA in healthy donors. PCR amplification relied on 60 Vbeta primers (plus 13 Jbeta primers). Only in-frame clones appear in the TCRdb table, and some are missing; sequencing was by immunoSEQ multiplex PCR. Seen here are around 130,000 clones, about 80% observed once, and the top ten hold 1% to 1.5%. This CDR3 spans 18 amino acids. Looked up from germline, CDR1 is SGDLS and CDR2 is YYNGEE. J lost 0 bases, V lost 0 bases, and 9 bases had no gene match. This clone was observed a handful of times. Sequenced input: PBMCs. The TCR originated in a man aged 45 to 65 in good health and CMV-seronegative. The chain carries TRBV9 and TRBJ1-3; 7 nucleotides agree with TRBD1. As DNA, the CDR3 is TGTGCCAGCAGCGTAGGTGATAAGGGGGCAATCTCTGGAAACACCATATATTTT. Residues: CASSVGDKGAISGNTIYF.